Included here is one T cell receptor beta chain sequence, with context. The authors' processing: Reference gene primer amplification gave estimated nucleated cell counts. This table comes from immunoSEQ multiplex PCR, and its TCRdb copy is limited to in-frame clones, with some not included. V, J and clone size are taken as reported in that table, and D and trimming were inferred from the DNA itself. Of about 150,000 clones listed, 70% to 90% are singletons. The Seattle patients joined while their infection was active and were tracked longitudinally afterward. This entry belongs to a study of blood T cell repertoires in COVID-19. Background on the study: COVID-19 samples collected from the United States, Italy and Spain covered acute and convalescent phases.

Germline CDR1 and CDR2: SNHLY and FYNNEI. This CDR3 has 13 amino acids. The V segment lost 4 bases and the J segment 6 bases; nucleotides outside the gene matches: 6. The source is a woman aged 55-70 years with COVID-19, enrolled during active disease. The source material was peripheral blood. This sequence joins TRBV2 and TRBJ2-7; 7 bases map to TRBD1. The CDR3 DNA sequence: TGTGCCAGCAGTGCTCATGGGACAGCCGAGCAGTACTTC. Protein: CASSAHGTAEQYF.